Below are 21 T cell receptor beta chains sequenced from a single sample in a study of early stage breast cancer tumors. The assay was immunoSEQ multiplex PCR, and TCRdb's table has in-frame clones only and misses some. There are roughly 57,000 clones in the sample; around nine tenths occur only once, and 5% lies in the top ten. Sequencing was carried out using blood. These TCRs come from a person between 70 and 80 years old with breast cancer.

A few counts support this clone. The V call is TRBV19, the J call TRBJ1-6, with a possible D match to TRBD1 (6 bases). V lost 8 bases to trimming and J lost 6 bases, with 11 bases between them. The CDR3 sequence is 13 residues long. Germline V gene sequence: CDR1 LNHDA, CDR2 SQIVND (reference sequence). CDR3 DNA: TGTGCCAGTCACGGACAGATTAATTCACCCCTCCACTTT. It translates to CASHGQINSPLHF.

V gene TRBV4-3 combines with J gene TRBJ1-6; tentative D call: TRBD1 (5 bases). Germline assignment: CDR1 LGHNA and CDR2 YSLEER. CDR3 length equals 18 residues. Trimming cost V 1 base and J 0 bases, with 13 bases left between them. The CDR3 is CASSQVTQGGSYNSPLHF. CDR3 bases: TGCGCCAGCAGCCAAGTCACCCAGGGAGGCTCCTATAATTCACCCCTCCACTTT.

Turning to this clone: The identical CDR3 is also encoded by other nucleotide sequences in the sample. The chain recombines TRBV7-2 with TRBJ1-1; D gene uncertain. The CDR3 runs 15 residues. Germline CDR1 SGHTA, CDR2 FQGNSA. Trimming removed 0 bases at V and 2 bases at J, with 10 bases between. The CDR3 region has the DNA TGTGCCAGCAGCTTAGCGACTGGCAGAAACACTGAAGCTTTCTTT. Translation gives CASSLATGRNTEAFF. The full variable domain, with the rest looked up from reference TRBV7-2 and TRBJ1-1, is GAGVSQSPSNKVTEKGKDVELRCDPISGHTALYWYRQSLGQGLEFLIYFQGNSAPDKSGLPSDRFSAERTGGSVSTLTIQRTQQEDSAVYLCASSLATGRNTEAFFGQGTRLTVV.

This clone was observed a few times. This chain links TRBV27 with TRBJ1-2, with TRBD1 matching over 8 bases. CDR1 and CDR2 (germline): MNHEY, SMNVEV (reference sequence). This CDR3 has 14 residues. With V trimmed by 0 bases and J by 5 bases, 2 bases remained unmatched. The CDR3 DNA sequence: TGTGCCAGCAGTTTATCGACAGGGGAGTATGGCTACACCTTC. Protein product: CASSLSTGEYGYTF.

The chain couples TRBV19 to TRBJ2-7; 7 bases match TRBD2. The V gene's germline CDR1 is LNHDA and CDR2 SQIVND (reference sequence). The CDR3 contains 15 residues. Trimming took 4 bases from V and 2 from J; bases not matched to a gene: 8. CDR3 nucleotides: TGTGCCAGTAGTACCAAGACTAGCACAACCTACGAGCAGTACTTC. This translates into CASSTKTSTTYEQYF.

The J gene is TRBJ2-1, the V gene TRBV5-1; 7 nucleotides agree with TRBD2. After removal of 5 bases from V and 2 bases from J, the junction contained 4 bases not matched to a gene. The CDR3 totals 14 residues. CDR1 and CDR2 (germline): SGHRS, YFSETQ. The CDR3 region is CASRLAGAYNEQFF. For the CDR3, the DNA is TGCGCCAGCAGACTGGCGGGAGCCTACAATGAGCAGTTCTTC. The full variable domain, with the rest looked up from reference TRBV5-1 and TRBJ2-1, is KAGVTQTPRYLIKTRGQQVTLSCSPISGHRSVSWYQQTPGQGLQFLFEYFSETQRNKGNFPGRFSGRQFSNSRSEMNVSTLELGDSALYLCASRLAGAYNEQFFGPGTRLTVL.

This CDR3 is CASKWEGSGETQYF. The DNA of the CDR3 is TGTGCCAGCAAGTGGGAGGGGAGTGGCGAGACCCAGTACTTC. V and J are TRBV6-5 and TRBJ2-5; 7 bases fit TRBD2. The CDR3 totals 14 residues. Germline V gene lookup returns CDR1 MNHEY and CDR2 SVGAGI. V was pared by 7 bases and J by 5 bases, with 10 bases of the junction left unmatched.

The gene calls are TRBV7-2 and TRBJ2-1; 11 bases agree with TRBD2. The J segment lost 0 bases and the V segment lost 4 bases, leaving 11 bases of the junction unmatched. The CDR3 contains 19 residues. The germline V gene encodes CDR1 SGHTA and CDR2 FQGNSA. CDR3 nucleotides: TGTGCCAGCAGCTGGCCTAGCGGGGGGACACTTCACTCCTACAATGAGCAGTTCTTC. Residues: CASSWPSGGTLHSYNEQFF. The full variable domain, with the rest looked up from reference TRBV7-2 and TRBJ2-1, is GAGVSQSPSNKVTEKGKDVELRCDPISGHTALYWYRQSLGQGLEFLIYFQGNSAPDKSGLPSDRFSAERTGGSVSTLTIQRTQQEDSAVYLCASSWPSGGTLHSYNEQFFGPGTRLTVL.

This clone has just one count. V and J are TRBV5-5 and TRBJ2-3; tentative D call: TRBD2 (6 bases). The germline gives CDR1 SGHKS, CDR2 YYEKEE (reference sequence). Trimming stripped 8 bases from V and 0 bases from J, with 13 bases between. This CDR3 has 14 amino acids. As DNA, the CDR3 is TGTGCCAGTGATGAGGGGAGGAGCACAGATACGCAGTATTTT. Its protein product is CASDEGRSTDTQYF.

V gene TRBV11-2 combines with J gene TRBJ2-1; possibly TRBD2 for D (5 bases). CDR3 size: 14 residues. The V end lost 0 bases, the J end lost 5 bases, and 8 bases lay between the germline ends. Germline V gene data show CDR1 as SGHAT and CDR2 as FQNNGV. CDR3 nucleotide sequence: TGTGCCAGCAGCTTAGAGACTAATCACAATGAGCAGTTCTTC. The encoded protein is CASSLETNHNEQFF.

The chain uses TRBV29-1 and TRBJ2-3; 8 bases agree with TRBD2. V was clipped by 5 bases and J by 3 bases; unmatched bases: 16. CDR3 length: 17 residues. Looked up from germline, CDR1 is SQVTM and CDR2 is ANQGSEA. CDR3 in DNA: TGCAGCGTTCTGGGTTTCTCGGCGGGGGGTAGGACAGATACGCAGTATTTT. Protein sequence: CSVLGFSAGGRTDTQYF.

The chain links TRBV30 to TRBJ1-5; no reliable D call. Germline assignment: CDR1 GTSNPN and CDR2 SVGIG (reference sequence). V was pared by 0 bases and J by 3 bases, with 6 bases between. The CDR3 contains 13 residues. The CDR3 region has the DNA TGTGCCTGGAGTGTGAGGAACAATCAGCCCCAGCATTTT. This gives the protein CAWSVRNNQPQHF.

The chain carries TRBV7-2 and TRBJ2-5, with 7 bases fitting TRBD1. The CDR3 consists of 13 residues. V lost 5 bases and J lost 5; bases outside the gene matches: 5. Looked up from germline, CDR1 is SGHTA and CDR2 is FQGNSA. The CDR3 sequence is CASSPLGGETQYF. The DNA of the CDR3 is TGTGCCAGCAGCCCCCTAGGGGGCGAGACCCAGTACTTC. The variable domain in full, completed from reference TRBV7-2 and TRBJ2-5, reads GAGVSQSPSNKVTEKGKDVELRCDPISGHTALYWYRQSLGQGLEFLIYFQGNSAPDKSGLPSDRFSAERTGGSVSTLTIQRTQQEDSAVYLCASSPLGGETQYFGPGTRLLVL.

This chain uses TRBV5-1 with TRBJ2-5; tentatively, D is TRBD2 (5 bases). Trimming removed 4 bases at V and 4 bases at J, with 17 bases between. The CDR3 loop spans 15 amino acids. CDR1 is SGHRS and CDR2 is YFSETQ in the germline V gene. The CDR3 DNA sequence: TGCGCCAGCAGCCTCACCCCGACTAATCGAGAGACCCAGTACTTC. This sequence encodes CASSLTPTNRETQYF.

The chain joins TRBV6-1 to TRBJ1-3; TRBD1 matches at 7 bases. Germline CDR1 MNHNS, CDR2 SASEGT. Germline trimming cut 7 bases from V and 5 bases from J; bases unmatched to any gene: 8. The CDR3 has 14 residues. DNA of the CDR3: TGTGCCAGCACTGAGGGACAGCTCCGAAACACCATATATTTT. Translated: CASTEGQLRNTIYF.

The chain is built from TRBV2 and TRBJ2-7, with a weak D call TRBD1 (5 bases). This CDR3 is built from 11 residues. The germline gives CDR1 SNHLY, CDR2 FYNNEI. The V end was cut by 6 bases, the J end by 5 bases, with 8 bases between. The CDR3 DNA reads as TGTGCCAGCAGACAGGTAAACGAGCAGTACTTC. Translating it yields CASRQVNEQYF.

This clone was counted only a few times. This chain joins TRBV6-1 and TRBJ2-3; D gene uncertain. This CDR3 has 13 amino acids. Looked up from germline, CDR1 is MNHNS and CDR2 is SASEGT. The V gene lost 10 bases and the J gene lost 0 bases, with 11 bases spanning the gap. The CDR3 here is CATRVASTDTQYF. In DNA form, the CDR3 reads TGTGCCACCCGGGTCGCTAGCACAGATACGCAGTATTTT.

This clone was picked up one time. The CDR3 sequence is CAWSVLAGYGANVLTF. The CDR3 DNA reads TGTGCCTGGAGTGTACTCGCCGGGTACGGGGCCAACGTCCTGACTTTC. This chain joins TRBV30 and TRBJ2-6; no clear D gene. V dropped 0 bases and J dropped 4 bases, with 13 bases sitting between them. Germline V gene data show CDR1 as GTSNPN and CDR2 as SVGIG (reference sequence). The CDR3 is 16 amino acids.

The gene calls are TRBV10-3 and TRBJ2-7; D might be TRBD2 (6 bases). Germline-derived CDR1 and CDR2 are ENHRY and SYGVKD. V was clipped by 8 bases and J by 2 bases, with 16 bases between them. This CDR3 region has 14 residues. The CDR3 sequence is CAIGVGGGPYEQYF. CDR3 coding DNA: TGTGCCATCGGGGTCGGGGGAGGCCCCTACGAGCAGTACTTC.

The chain carries TRBV4-1 and TRBJ2-7; TRBD2 might be the D (5 bases). The CDR3 has 14 amino acids. Germline V gene data show CDR1 as MGHRA and CDR2 as YSYEKL. Trimming left V 1 base short and J 2 bases short, with 9 bases between. The CDR3 nucleotides are TGCGCCAGCAGCCAAGTTGGGAGAACCTACGAGCAGTACTTC. Residues: CASSQVGRTYEQYF.

CDR3 coding DNA: TGTGCCAGTAGTGTAAAAGGGGATTCACCCCTCCACTTT. Translating gives CASSVKGDSPLHF. The chain uses TRBV19 and TRBJ1-6; TRBD1 might be the D (5 bases). The CDR3 loop spans 13 amino acids. CDR1 LNHDA and CDR2 SQIVND come from the germline V gene (reference sequence). Trimming removed 5 bases from V and 8 bases from J, with 10 bases in between.